This is a list of T cell receptor beta chains from one sample in a study of blood T cell repertoires in COVID-19. This table comes from immunoSEQ multiplex PCR, and its TCRdb copy is limited to in-frame clones, with some not included. The table has 150,000 to 160,000 clones, around nine tenths seen once. Sequencing was performed on peripheral blood. These TCRs come from a woman between 70 and 85 years old with acute or convalescent COVID-19. CDR3s leave out the opening cysteine and the closing phenylalanine or tryptophan. The D gene is left open where the match is weak.

>TRBV28|NA|TRBJ1-2|12
ASGRDKANYGYT
>TRBV14|NA|TRBJ2-3|13
ASSLRTVRTDTQY
>TRBV3-1/TRBV3-2|TRBD1|TRBJ1-1|12
ASRAGGMNTEAF
>TRBV2|NA|TRBJ1-2|10
ASSQRADGYT
>TRBV7-2|NA|TRBJ1-2|10
ASSNGGYGYT
>TRBV9|NA|TRBJ1-4|12
ASSVEQGREKLF
>TRBV5-4|NA|TRBJ2-7|12
ASSLQGNSYEQY
>TRBV6-1|NA|TRBJ1-3|15
ASSAPRSDPSGNTIY
>TRBV29-1|NA|TRBJ1-2|13
SARQGGAANYGYT
>TRBV12-3/TRBV12-4|NA|TRBJ2-5|10
ASSFGGETQY
>TRBV14|NA|TRBJ1-2|11
ASSQAGNYGYT
>TRBV30|NA|TRBJ1-5|11
AWSVTGGGPQH
>TRBV21-1|NA|TRBJ1-3|16
ASSTPGQGKEWGNTIY
>TRBV5-1|TRBD1|TRBJ1-3|15
ASSLGGTGRSGNTIY
>TRBV3-1/TRBV3-2|NA|TRBJ1-5|11
ASSQQGNQPQH
>TRBV27|NA|TRBJ2-1|13
ASSPSTASYNEQF
>TRBV24-1|TRBD1|TRBJ1-2|12
ATSDRDRLQGYT
>TRBV9|TRBD1|TRBJ2-1|13
ASSVRGQGLNEQF
>TRBV12-3/TRBV12-4|NA|TRBJ1-5|11
ASSLRGIQPQH
>TRBV9|NA|TRBJ1-2|11
ASMAGSGYGYT
>TRBV28|TRBD2|TRBJ2-3|15
ASPPDLAGGQGDTQY
>TRBV28|NA|TRBJ1-5|12
ASSLRDSYQPQH
>TRBV11-2|TRBD1|TRBJ1-3|13
ASSLAQGAGNTIY
>TRBV13|TRBD2|TRBJ2-3|17
ASSHPRARGGQYTDTQY
>TRBV7-6|TRBD2|TRBJ2-2|15
ASSARTSGGNTGELF
>TRBV10-3|NA|TRBJ1-1|12
AITRRQEATEAF
>TRBV13|NA|TRBJ1-2|13
ASSEGTQGYYGYT
>TRBV6-2/TRBV6-3|NA|TRBJ1-3|10
ASSLLGNTIY
>TRBV4-3|TRBD1|TRBJ2-7|14
ASSHGPGQGVYEQY
>TRBV29-1|NA|TRBJ2-1|11
SVEEPSYNEQF
>TRBV19|NA|TRBJ2-4|12
ASSSQGGKNIQY
>TRBV19|NA|TRBJ1-3|14
ASTLRVLSSGNTIY
>TRBV27|TRBD1|TRBJ2-1|13
ASSLRGTVLGGQF
>TRBV6-6|NA|TRBJ1-2|11
ASSRGPNYGYT
>TRBV18|NA|TRBJ2-5|12
ASSQNTGEETQY
>TRBV2|NA|TRBJ1-6|12
ASSFDRHNSPLH
>TRBV6-5|TRBD1|TRBJ2-1|13
ASRVDRGPYNEQF
>TRBV5-1|NA|TRBJ2-5|16
ASSLVRGAESYQETQY
>TRBV6-6|TRBD1|TRBJ2-2|13
ASSKLTGVTGELF
>TRBV6-6|NA|TRBJ1-6|11
ASTFRDSSPLH
>TRBV19|TRBD1|TRBJ1-1|12
ASSSHRGPTEAF
>TRBV19|NA|TRBJ1-1|11
ASSASGASEAF
>TRBV7-8|NA|TRBJ1-2|11
ASSSRANYGYT
>TRBV19|NA|TRBJ2-2|13
ASSKNPINTGELF
>TRBV5-4|TRBD1|TRBJ1-4|14
ASSFYMGQGNEKLF
>TRBV5-4|TRBD1|TRBJ1-2|15
ASSPTLLGTGGVGYT
>TRBV6-2/TRBV6-3|NA|TRBJ2-5|14
ASSYQQENNQETQY
>TRBV18|NA|TRBJ1-3|16
ASSPPGTGPLSGNTIY
>TRBV3-1/TRBV3-2|NA|TRBJ1-1|15
ASSLRDSGSMNTEAF
>TRBV15|TRBD1|TRBJ2-7|14
ATSRVTGTGFYEQY
>TRBV18|TRBD1|TRBJ1-1|12
ASSPSGGNTEAF
>TRBV21-1|NA|TRBJ1-4|17
ASSLSNRVSELANEKLF
>TRBV7-2|NA|TRBJ1-1|11
ASSLTHGGVAF
>TRBV5-1|NA|TRBJ2-2|11
ASMAGNTGELF